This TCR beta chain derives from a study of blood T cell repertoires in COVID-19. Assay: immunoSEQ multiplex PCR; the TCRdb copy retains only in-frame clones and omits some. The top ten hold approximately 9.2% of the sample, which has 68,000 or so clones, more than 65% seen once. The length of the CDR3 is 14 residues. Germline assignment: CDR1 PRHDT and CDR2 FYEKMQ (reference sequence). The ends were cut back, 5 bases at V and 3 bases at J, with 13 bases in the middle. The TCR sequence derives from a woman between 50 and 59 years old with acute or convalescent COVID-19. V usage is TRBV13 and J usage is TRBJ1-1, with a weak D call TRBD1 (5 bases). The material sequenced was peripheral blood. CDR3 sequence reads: CASSPRASYTEAFF. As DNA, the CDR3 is TGTGCCAGCAGCCCCAGGGCCTCCTACACTGAAGCTTTCTTT.